Included here is one T cell receptor beta chain sequence, with context. Trimming stripped 3 bases from V and 3 bases from J, with 10 bases between. This CDR3 region has 13 residues. Germline CDR1 and CDR2: SQVTM and ANQGSEA. The treatment here: around 19 received Ad26.COV2.S at low or high dose, single or two shots; a few received placebo; per-sample allocation not given. At day 63 after the first vaccine or placebo injection, samples were drawn. Immunization relied on an Ad26 vector, which expressed Wuhan-strain SARS-CoV-2 spike. The data originate from a study of Ad26.COV2.S vaccination and SARS-CoV-2 variants. The wider study: Donor participated within the Ad26.COV2.S arm of the COV1001 trial.

TCRdb keeps only in-frame clones here, not all; method: immunoSEQ multiplex PCR. The sample lists some 320,000 clones; 85% were seen once. This chain links TRBV29-1 with TRBJ2-3; D gene uncertain. This sample comprised peripheral blood, obtained in a trial of Ad26.COV2.S vaccine versus placebo. This receptor was identified in a person aged 18-60 years who received the Ad26.COV2.S COVID-19 vaccine or a placebo. The CDR3 nucleotides read TGCAGCGTTGATGGCCAGTTGACAGATACGCAGTATTTT. Translation gives CSVDGQLTDTQYF.